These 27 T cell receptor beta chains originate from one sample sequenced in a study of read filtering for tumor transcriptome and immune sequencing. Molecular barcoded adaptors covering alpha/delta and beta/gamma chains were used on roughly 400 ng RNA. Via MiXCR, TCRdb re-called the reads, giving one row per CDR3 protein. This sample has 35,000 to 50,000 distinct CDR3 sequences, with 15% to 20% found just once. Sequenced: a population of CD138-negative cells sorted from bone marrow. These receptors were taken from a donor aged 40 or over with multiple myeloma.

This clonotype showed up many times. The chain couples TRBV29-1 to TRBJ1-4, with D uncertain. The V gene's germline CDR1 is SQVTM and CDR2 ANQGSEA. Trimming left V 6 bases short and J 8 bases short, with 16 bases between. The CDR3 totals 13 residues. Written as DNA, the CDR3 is TGCAGCGTAGAACAGCTCTCGGGCGAAAAACTGTTTTTT. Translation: CSVEQLSGEKLFF.

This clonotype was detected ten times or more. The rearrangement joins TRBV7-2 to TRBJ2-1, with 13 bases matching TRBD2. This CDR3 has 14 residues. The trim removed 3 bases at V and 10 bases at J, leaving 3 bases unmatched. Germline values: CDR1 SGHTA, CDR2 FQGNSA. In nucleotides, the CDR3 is TGTGCCAGCAGCTTGACTAGCGGGAGGAACGAGCAGTTCTTC. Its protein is CASSLTSGRNEQFF.

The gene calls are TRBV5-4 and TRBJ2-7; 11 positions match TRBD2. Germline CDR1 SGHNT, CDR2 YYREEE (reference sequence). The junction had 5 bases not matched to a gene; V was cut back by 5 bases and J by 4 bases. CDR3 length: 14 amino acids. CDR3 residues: CASRPGLAVYEQYF. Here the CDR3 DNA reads TGTGCCAGCAGACCGGGACTAGCGGTATACGAGCAGTACTTC.

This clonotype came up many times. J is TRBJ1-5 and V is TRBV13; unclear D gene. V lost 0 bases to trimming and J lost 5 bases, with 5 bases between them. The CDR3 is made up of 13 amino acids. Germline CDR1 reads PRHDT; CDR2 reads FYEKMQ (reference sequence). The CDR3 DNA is TGTGCCAGCAGCTTAGGGACCCATCAGCCCCAGCATTTT. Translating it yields CASSLGTHQPQHF.

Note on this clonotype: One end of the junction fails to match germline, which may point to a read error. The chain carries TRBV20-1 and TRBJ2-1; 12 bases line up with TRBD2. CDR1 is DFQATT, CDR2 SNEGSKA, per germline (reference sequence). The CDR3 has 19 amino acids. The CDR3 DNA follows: TGCGGTGCTAGAGATCGGTCTAGCGGGAGGGCCGAGTCCTACAATGAGCAGCTCTTC. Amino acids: CGARDRSSGRAESYNEQLF.

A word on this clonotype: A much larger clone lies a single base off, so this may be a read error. CDR3 sequence reads: CASSLRLAGGQETQYF. The DNA of the CDR3 is TGTGCCAGCAGCTTGAGGCTAGCGGGGGGGCAAGAGACCCAGTACTTC. This chain joins TRBV13 and TRBJ2-5, with 12 nucleotides matching TRBD2. Germline V CDR1 and CDR2: PRHDT, FYEKMQ (reference sequence). J gave up 2 bases and V 3 bases, and 4 bases lay outside the gene matches. This CDR3 comprises 16 residues.

The DNA for the CDR3 is TGTGCCAGCAGTTCGGGCCCGCAGACCCAGTACTTC. Translated, it gives CASSSGPQTQYF. V gene TRBV12-3 or TRBV12-4 combines with J gene TRBJ2-5; D not certain. V was clipped by 4 bases and J by 6 bases, with 9 bases between them. This CDR3 spans 12 amino acids.

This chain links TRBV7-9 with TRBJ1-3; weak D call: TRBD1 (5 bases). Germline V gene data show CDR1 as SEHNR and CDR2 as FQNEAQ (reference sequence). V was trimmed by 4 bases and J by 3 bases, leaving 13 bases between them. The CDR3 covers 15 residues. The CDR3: CASSSGPGGGNTIYF. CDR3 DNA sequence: TGTGCCAGCAGCTCGGGACCGGGGGGTGGAAACACCATATATTTT. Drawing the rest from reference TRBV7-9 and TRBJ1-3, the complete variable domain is DTGVSQNPRHKITKRGQNVTFRCDPISEHNRLYWYRQTLGQGPEFLTYFQNEAQLEKSRLLSDRFSAERPKGSFSTLEIQRTEQGDSAMYLCASSSGPGGGNTIYFGEGSWLTVV.

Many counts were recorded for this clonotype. The CDR3 spells CAWRSRGRVDQPQHF. The CDR3 coding sequence is TGTGCCTGGAGATCAAGGGGGCGAGTGGATCAGCCCCAGCATTTT. The J gene is TRBJ1-5, the V gene TRBV30, with 7 bases aligning to TRBD1. The CDR3 consists of 15 residues. V gave up 3 bases and J gave up 5 bases; unmatched junction bases: 10. The germline V gene has CDR1 GTSNPN and CDR2 SVGIG (reference sequence).

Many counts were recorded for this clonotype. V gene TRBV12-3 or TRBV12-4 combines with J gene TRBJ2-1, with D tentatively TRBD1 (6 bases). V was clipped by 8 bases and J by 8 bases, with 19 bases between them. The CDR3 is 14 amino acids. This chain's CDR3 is CASARGSGLYEQFF. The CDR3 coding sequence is TGTGCCAGCGCAAGGGGGAGCGGCTTGTATGAGCAGTTCTTC.

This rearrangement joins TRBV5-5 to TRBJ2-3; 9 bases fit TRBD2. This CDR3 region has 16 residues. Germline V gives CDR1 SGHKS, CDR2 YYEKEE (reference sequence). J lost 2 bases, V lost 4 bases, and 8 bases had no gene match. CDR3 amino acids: CASSLIAGVATDTQYF. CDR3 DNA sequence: TGTGCCAGCAGCCTCATAGCGGGAGTGGCCACAGATACGCAGTATTTT.

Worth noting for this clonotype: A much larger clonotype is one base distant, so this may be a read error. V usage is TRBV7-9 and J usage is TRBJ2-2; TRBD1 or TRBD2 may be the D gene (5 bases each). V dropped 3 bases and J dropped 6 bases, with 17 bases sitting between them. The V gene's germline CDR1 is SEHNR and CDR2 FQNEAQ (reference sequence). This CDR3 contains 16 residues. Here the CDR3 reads CASSFALIRGAGELFF. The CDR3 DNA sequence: TGTGCCAGCAGCTTTGCGCTAATTAGAGGGGCCGGGGAGCTGTTTTTT.

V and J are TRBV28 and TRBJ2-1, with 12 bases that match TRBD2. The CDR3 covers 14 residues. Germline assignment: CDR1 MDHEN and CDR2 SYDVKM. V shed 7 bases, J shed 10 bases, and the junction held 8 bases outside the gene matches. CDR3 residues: CASNRLAGDQEQFF. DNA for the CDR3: TGTGCCAGCAATCGACTAGCGGGAGATCAGGAGCAGTTCTTC.

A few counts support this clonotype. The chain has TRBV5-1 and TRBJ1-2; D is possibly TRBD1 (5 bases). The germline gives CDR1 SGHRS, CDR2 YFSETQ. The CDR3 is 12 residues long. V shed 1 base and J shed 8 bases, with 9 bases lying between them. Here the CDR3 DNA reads TGCGCCAGCAGCTTGTCCGGGGCGGGCTACACCTTC. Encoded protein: CASSLSGAGYTF.

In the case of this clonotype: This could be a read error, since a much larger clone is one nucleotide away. The CDR3 DNA is TGTGCCGGCAGCCCACTCGGACGGACCTACGAGCAGTACTTC. Its protein is CAGSPLGRTYEQYF. This chain links TRBV7-9 with TRBJ2-7; D is undetermined. CDR1 and CDR2 (germline): SEHNR, FQNEAQ (reference sequence). CDR3 size: 14 residues.

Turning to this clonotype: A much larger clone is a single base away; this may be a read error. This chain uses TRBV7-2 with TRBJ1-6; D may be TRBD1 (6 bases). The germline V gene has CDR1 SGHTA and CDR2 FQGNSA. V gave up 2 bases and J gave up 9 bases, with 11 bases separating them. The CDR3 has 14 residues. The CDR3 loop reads CASSLNDRLSPLHF. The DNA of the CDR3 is TGTGCCAGCAGCTTAAACGACAGGCTTTCACCCCTCCACTTT.

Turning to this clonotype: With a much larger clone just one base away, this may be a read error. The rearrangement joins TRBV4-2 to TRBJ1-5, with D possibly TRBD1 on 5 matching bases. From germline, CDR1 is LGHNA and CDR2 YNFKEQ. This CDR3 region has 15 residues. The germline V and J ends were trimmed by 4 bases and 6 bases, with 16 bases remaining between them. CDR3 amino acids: CASSRGGPGGQPQHF. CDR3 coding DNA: TGTGCCAGCAGCCGAGGAGGGCCCGGGGGTCAGCCCCAGCATTTT.

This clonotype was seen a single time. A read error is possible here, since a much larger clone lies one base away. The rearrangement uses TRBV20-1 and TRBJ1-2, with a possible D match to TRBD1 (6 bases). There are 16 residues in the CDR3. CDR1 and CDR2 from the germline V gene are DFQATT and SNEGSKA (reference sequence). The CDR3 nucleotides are TGCACTGCTAGAATTGTTACAGGGTCCGGTAACTATGGCTACACCTTC. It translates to CTARIVTGSGNYGYTF.

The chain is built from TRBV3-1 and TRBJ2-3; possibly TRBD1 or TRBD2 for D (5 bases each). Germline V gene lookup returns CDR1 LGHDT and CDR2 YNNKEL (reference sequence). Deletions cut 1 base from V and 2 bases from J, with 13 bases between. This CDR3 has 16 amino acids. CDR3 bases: TGTGCCAGCAGCCAAGTCCGGGACCCTTTCACAGATACGCAGTATTTT. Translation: CASSQVRDPFTDTQYF.

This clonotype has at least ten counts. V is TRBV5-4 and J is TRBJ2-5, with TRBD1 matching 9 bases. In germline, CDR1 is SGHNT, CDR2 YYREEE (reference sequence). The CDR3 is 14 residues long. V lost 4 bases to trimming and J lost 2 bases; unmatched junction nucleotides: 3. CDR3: CASSAGTGQETQYF. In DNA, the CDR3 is TGTGCCAGCAGCGCCGGGACAGGGCAAGAGACCCAGTACTTC.

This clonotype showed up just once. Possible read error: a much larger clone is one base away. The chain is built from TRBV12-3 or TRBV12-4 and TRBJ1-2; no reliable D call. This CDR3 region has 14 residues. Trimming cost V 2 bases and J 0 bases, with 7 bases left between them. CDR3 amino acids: CASSLTGTNYGYTF. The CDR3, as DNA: TGTGCCAGCAGTTTAACGGGGACTAACTATGGCTACACCTTC.

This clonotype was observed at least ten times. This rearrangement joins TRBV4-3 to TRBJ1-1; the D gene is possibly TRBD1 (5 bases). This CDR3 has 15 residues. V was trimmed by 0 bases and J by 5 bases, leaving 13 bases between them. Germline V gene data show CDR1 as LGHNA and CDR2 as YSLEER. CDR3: CASSQEWGIGTEAFF. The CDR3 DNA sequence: TGCGCCAGCAGCCAAGAATGGGGGATTGGGACTGAAGCTTTCTTT.

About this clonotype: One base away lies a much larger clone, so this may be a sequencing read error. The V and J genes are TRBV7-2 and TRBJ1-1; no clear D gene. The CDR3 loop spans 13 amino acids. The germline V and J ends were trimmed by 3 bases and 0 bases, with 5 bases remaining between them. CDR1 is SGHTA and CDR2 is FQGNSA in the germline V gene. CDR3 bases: TGTACCAGCAGCTTGACTATGAACACTGAAGCTTTCTTT. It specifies CTSSLTMNTEAFF.

CDR3 in DNA: TGTGCCAGTAGTATGTTCGTAGCGGGAGGATACGGGGAGCTGTTTTTT. Translation gives CASSMFVAGGYGELFF. This chain links TRBV19 with TRBJ2-2; TRBD2 matches 10 bases. V trimming: 3 bases; J trimming: 7 bases; junction bases outside the gene matches: 8. The CDR3 runs 16 residues. Looked up from germline, CDR1 is LNHDA and CDR2 is SQIVND (reference sequence).

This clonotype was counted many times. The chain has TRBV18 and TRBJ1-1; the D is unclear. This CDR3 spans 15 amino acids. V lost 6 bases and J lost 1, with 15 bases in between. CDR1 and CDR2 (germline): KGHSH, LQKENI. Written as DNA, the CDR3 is TGTGCCAGCTCTCAGTTGTCTGGAGGGAACACTGAAGCTTTCTTT. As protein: CASSQLSGGNTEAFF.

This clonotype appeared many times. The CDR3 loop is CASSPPTGHTGELFF. The CDR3, as DNA: TGTGCCAGCAGCCCCCCGACAGGCCATACCGGGGAGCTGTTTTTT. This chain joins TRBV5-6 and TRBJ2-2, with D tentatively TRBD1 (6 bases). The CDR3 runs to 15 residues. The V end was cut by 4 bases, the J end by 5 bases, with 15 bases between. Germline V gives CDR1 SGHDT, CDR2 YYEEEE.

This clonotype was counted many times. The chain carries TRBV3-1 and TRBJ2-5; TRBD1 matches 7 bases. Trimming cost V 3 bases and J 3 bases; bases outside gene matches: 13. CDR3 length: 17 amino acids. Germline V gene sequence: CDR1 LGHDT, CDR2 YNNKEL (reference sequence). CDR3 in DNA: TGTGCCAGCAGCCATGCTATGGGACAGATTATAGAAGAGACCCAGTACTTC. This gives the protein CASSHAMGQIIEETQYF.